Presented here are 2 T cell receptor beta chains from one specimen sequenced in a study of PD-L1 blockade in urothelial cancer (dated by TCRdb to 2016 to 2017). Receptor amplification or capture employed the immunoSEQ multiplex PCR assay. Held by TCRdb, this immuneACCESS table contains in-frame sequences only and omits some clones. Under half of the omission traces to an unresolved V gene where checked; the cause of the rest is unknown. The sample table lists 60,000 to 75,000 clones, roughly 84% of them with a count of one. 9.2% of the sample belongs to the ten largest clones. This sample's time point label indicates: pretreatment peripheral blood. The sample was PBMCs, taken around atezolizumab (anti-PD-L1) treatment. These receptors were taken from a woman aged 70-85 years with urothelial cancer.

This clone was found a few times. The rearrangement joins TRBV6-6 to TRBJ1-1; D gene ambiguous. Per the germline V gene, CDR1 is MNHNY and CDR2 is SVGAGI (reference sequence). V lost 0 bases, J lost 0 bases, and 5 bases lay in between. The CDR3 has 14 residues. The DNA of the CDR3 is TGTGCCAGCAGTTACTCGCAGGTGAACACTGAAGCTTTCTTT. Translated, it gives CASSYSQVNTEAFF.

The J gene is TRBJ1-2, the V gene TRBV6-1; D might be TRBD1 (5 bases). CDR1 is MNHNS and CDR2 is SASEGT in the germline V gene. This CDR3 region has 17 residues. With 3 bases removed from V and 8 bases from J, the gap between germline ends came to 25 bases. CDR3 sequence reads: CASSDSGLSSRDAGYTF. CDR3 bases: TGTGCCAGCAGTGATTCAGGCTTATCGAGCAGGGATGCCGGCTACACCTTC.